A few counts support the clone carrying this TCR beta chain. The antigen is undetermined. Trimming took off 3 bases at V and 0 bases at J, with 15 bases between the two ends. The CDR3 is 17 amino acids. The sample belongs to a study of blood T cells in healthy people across ages. Study-level results: Among long-lived donors, naive CD4+ cells were more numerous and diversity higher than in aged donors. Observed TCR beta diversity per million T cells went down as age went up. This fall followed a roughly linear course with age.

Total RNA extracted from each sample amounted to at least 6 micrograms. The use of a sample-barcoded 5' primer and a J-beta primer mix characterized a second PCR of about 6 to 12 cycles. Through a template-switch adaptor with 12 random nucleotides, each cDNA molecule received a tag. TCRdb reprocessed the 5' RACE reads with MiXCR, giving one entry per CDR3 protein. The repertoire has over 950,000 distinct CDR3 sequences, roughly two fifths of them found once; the top ten carry 10% to 15%. This receptor was taken from a man aged 18 to 29 in good health. The material sequenced was blood. This chain links TRBV12-3 or TRBV12-4 with TRBJ2-4; possibly TRBD1 or TRBD2 for D (6 bases each). CDR3 DNA sequence: TGTGCCAGCAGTTTTGGGGGGCCACCTCTAGCCAAAAACATTCAGTACTTC. As protein: CASSFGGPPLAKNIQYF.